These 16 T cell receptor beta chains came from one sample sequenced in a study of identical twins (dated by TCRdb to the mid-2010s). Receptors were amplified or captured by 5' RACE. Data came from an Illumina HiSeq 2000. The public reads were quality trimmed at Q25 with fastp and then assembled into clones with MiXCR by TCRdb, keeping productive beta chains. Rows are combined by CDR3 protein, so each entry shows the most common genes and DNA. Across this sample there are roughly 250,000 distinct CDR3 sequences, with 5.5% to 7% seen only once. The top ten hold around 3.4% of the sample. This sample also belongs to another study, concerning yellow fever vaccine responses in identical twins.

Material: memory (CD45RO+) T cells sorted from blood. The cell subset or site label on this specimen signifies: CD45RO+ enriched T cells. The receptors derive from a young woman in good health.

This clonotype was recorded at least ten times. The CDR3 loop reads CASSIPPGQGVDEQFF. CDR3 in DNA: TGTGCCAGCTCCATCCCACCGGGACAGGGTGTTGATGAGCAGTTCTTC. The rearrangement links TRBV12-3 or TRBV12-4 to TRBJ2-1; 9 nucleotides line up with TRBD1. The ends lost 8 bases at V and 8 bases at J; junction bases unmatched: 16. The CDR3 has 16 amino acids.

The rearrangement links TRBV7-6 to TRBJ2-3, with D possibly TRBD2 on 7 matching bases. The CDR3 sequence is 16 residues long. Germline loops: CDR1 SGHVS, CDR2 FNYEAQ. V was cut by 4 bases and J by 1 base, with 15 bases left in between. CDR3 protein: CASSSGGTSGTDTQYF. In DNA form, the CDR3 reads TGTGCCAGCAGCTCCGGGGGCACTAGCGGCACAGATACGCAGTATTTT.

Only a few counts were recorded for this clonotype. The genes are TRBV6-1 and TRBJ1-2, with D uncertain. This CDR3 has 12 residues. CDR1 is MNHNS, CDR2 SASEGT, per germline. Trimming took off 2 bases at V and 5 bases at J, with 6 bases between the two ends. The CDR3 sequence: CASSENWYGYTF. DNA of the CDR3: TGTGCCAGCAGTGAAAACTGGTATGGCTACACCTTC.

This clonotype was picked up many times. V usage is TRBV20-1 and J usage is TRBJ1-2; D gene uncertain. Per germline, CDR1 DFQATT and CDR2 SNEGSKA (reference sequence). The CDR3 has 11 residues. Trimming took off 3 bases at V and 7 bases at J, with 9 bases between the two ends. CDR3 loop: CSASRLGGYTF. The CDR3 DNA sequence: TGCAGTGCTAGTCGCTTGGGTGGCTACACCTTC.

As concerns this clonotype: One junction end disagrees with the germline gene, perhaps due to a read error. This chain links TRBV3-1 with TRBJ2-1; the match to TRBD2 covers 7 bases. CDR3 length: 15 residues. The germline V gene encodes CDR1 LGHDT and CDR2 YNNKEL (reference sequence). CDR3 sequence: CACSQAGSSYNEQFF. In DNA form, the CDR3 reads TGTGCCTGCAGCCAAGCGGGGAGCTCCTACAATGAGCAGTTCTTC.

This clonotype was counted many times. The chain recombines TRBV20-1 with TRBJ1-1; D gene ambiguous. V shed 6 bases and J shed 3 bases, with 11 bases lying between them. Germline loops: CDR1 DFQATT, CDR2 SNEGSKA (reference sequence). The length of the CDR3 is 12 residues. The CDR3 DNA reads as TGCAGTGCGCCACTCGGTGACACTGAAGCTTTCTTT. As protein: CSAPLGDTEAFF.

The chain links TRBV4-1 to TRBJ1-1; D is ambiguous. The germline V gene encodes CDR1 MGHRA and CDR2 YSYEKL. The CDR3 extends over 13 amino acids. Trimming removed 1 base from V and 7 bases from J, with 10 bases in between. The CDR3 nucleotides are TGCGCCAGCAGCCAAGGAGGGAAGGGTGAAGCTTTCTTT. The encoded protein is CASSQGGKGEAFF.

This clonotype was recorded many times. The chain couples TRBV20-1 to TRBJ1-6; 8 bases fit TRBD1. V dropped 5 bases and J dropped 7; count of bases not matched to a gene: 10. The CDR3 is 15 amino acids. Germline loops: CDR1 DFQATT, CDR2 SNEGSKA (reference sequence). CDR3 in amino acids: CSAGQGALVNSPLHF. CDR3 bases: TGCAGTGCTGGTCAGGGGGCTTTGGTAAATTCACCCCTCCACTTT.

This clonotype was detected a few times. The DNA of the CDR3 is TGTGCCAGCAGTGATTTCCTGAGGGGAAACACCATATATTTT. This sequence encodes CASSDFLRGNTIYF. The rearrangement links TRBV6-1 to TRBJ1-3; D is ambiguous. Trimming shortened V by 3 bases and J by 4 bases, and 10 bases separated the two germline ends. Germline CDR1 and CDR2: MNHNS and SASEGT. The CDR3 is made up of 14 amino acids.

The J gene is TRBJ2-7, the V gene TRBV5-1, with D unclear. Germline loops: CDR1 SGHRS, CDR2 YFSETQ. This CDR3 has 15 amino acids. V was shortened by 0 bases and J by 3 bases, with 13 bases between the two germline ends. The CDR3 bases are TGCGCCAGCAGCTTGGAATTTCCCCAACACTACGAGCAGTACTTC. It yields the protein CASSLEFPQHYEQYF.

The chain combines TRBV6-1 with TRBJ2-7, with 7 bases matching TRBD1. The CDR3 length is 14 residues. V lost 4 bases, J lost 1 base, and 4 bases stayed unmatched. The germline gives CDR1 MNHNS, CDR2 SASEGT. The chain's CDR3 is CASSGGQLSYEQYF. The CDR3 DNA reads as TGTGCCAGCAGTGGGGGACAGTTATCCTACGAGCAGTACTTC.

This clonotype was detected a few times. The chain carries TRBV24-1 and TRBJ2-5, with D possibly being TRBD1 (5 bases). The germline CDR1 and CDR2 sequences are KGHDR and SFDVKD. V was pared by 7 bases and J by 4 bases, with 9 bases between. The CDR3 extends over 12 amino acids. The CDR3 is CATRGRGETQYF. CDR3 in DNA: TGTGCCACCAGGGGTAGGGGAGAGACCCAGTACTTC.

There are many counts of this clonotype. The genes are TRBV5-1 and TRBJ2-3; TRBD2 matches at 8 bases. Trimming at V came to 4 bases and at J to 1 base, leaving 5 bases not matched to a gene. The CDR3 loop spans 15 amino acids. Germline assignment: CDR1 SGHRS and CDR2 YFSETQ. Written as DNA, the CDR3 is TGCGCCAGCAGCCGGTTGACTAGCGGCACAGATACGCAGTATTTT. Residues: CASSRLTSGTDTQYF.

This clonotype was recorded at least ten times. The chain's CDR3 is CASRSGQGSATNEKLFF. For the CDR3, the DNA is TGCGCCAGCAGGTCCGGACAGGGGTCTGCAACTAATGAAAAACTGTTTTTT. The chain joins TRBV5-1 to TRBJ1-4; TRBD1 agrees at 9 bases. The V gene end was trimmed by 5 bases and the J gene end by 0 bases; junction bases not matched to a gene: 8. CDR1 SGHRS and CDR2 YFSETQ come from the germline V gene. CDR3 length: 17 amino acids.

This clonotype was detected ten times or more. The chain combines TRBV12-3 or TRBV12-4 with TRBJ2-2, with unresolved D. V lost 6 bases, J lost 8 bases, and 19 bases lay in between. This CDR3 contains 15 residues. The CDR3 sequence is CASRHHQITRGELFF. CDR3 DNA sequence: TGTGCCAGCAGACACCACCAAATTACCCGGGGGGAGCTGTTTTTT.

The chain joins TRBV3-1 to TRBJ2-3; D is ambiguous. This CDR3 comprises 13 residues. CDR1 and CDR2 from the germline V gene are LGHDT and YNNKEL (reference sequence). Trimming left V 3 bases short and J 8 bases short, with 12 bases between. CDR3 region: CASSHGSIGTQYF. The CDR3 DNA is TGTGCCAGCAGCCACGGTAGTATAGGTACGCAGTATTTT.